This record covers a single T cell receptor beta chain. Distinct nucleotide sequences in the sample also encode this CDR3. Per sorted-subset replicate PCR, input was 200 to 250 ng DNA, representing roughly 29,000 T cell genomes. The repertoire was sequenced with immunoSEQ multiplex PCR; TCRdb's copy has only in-frame clones and lacks some. Here the sample spans under 1,100,000 clones, about 75% being singletons. The sample comes from a study of shared clonotypes between healthy human individuals. V shed 6 bases and J 3 bases; nucleotides not matched to a gene: 1. The CDR3 has 12 amino acids. Germline CDR1 is SNHLY and CDR2 is FYNNEI. All donors were healthy HIV-negative adults lacking recent acute infections or vaccinations.

Material for sequencing was memory CD4+ T cells sorted from blood. Subset given: CD45RA-negative fraction. The chain uses TRBV2 and TRBJ2-7; the match to TRBD2 covers 8 bases. The source of this sequence is a man between 18 and 35 years old in good health. The CDR3 DNA reads TGTGCCAGCAGCGGGGGGGGCTACGAGCAGTACTTC. Protein sequence: CASSGGGYEQYF.